This TCR beta chain was retrieved from a study of T cells of healthy individuals. TCRdb reprocessed the 5' RACE reads via MiXCR and lists one record per CDR3 protein. The sample carries 100,000 or so distinct CDR3 sequences, around 17% recorded once. V was pared by 4 bases and J by 1 base, with 11 bases between. The CDR3 contains 14 residues. Per germline, CDR1 LGHDT and CDR2 YNNKEL (reference sequence). The genes are TRBV3-1 and TRBJ2-7; weak D call: TRBD1 (6 bases). The TCR originated in a human donor in good health. CDR3: CASSPPTGSYEQYF. CDR3 sequence (DNA): TGTGCCAGCAGCCCACCGACAGGTTCCTACGAGCAGTACTTC.